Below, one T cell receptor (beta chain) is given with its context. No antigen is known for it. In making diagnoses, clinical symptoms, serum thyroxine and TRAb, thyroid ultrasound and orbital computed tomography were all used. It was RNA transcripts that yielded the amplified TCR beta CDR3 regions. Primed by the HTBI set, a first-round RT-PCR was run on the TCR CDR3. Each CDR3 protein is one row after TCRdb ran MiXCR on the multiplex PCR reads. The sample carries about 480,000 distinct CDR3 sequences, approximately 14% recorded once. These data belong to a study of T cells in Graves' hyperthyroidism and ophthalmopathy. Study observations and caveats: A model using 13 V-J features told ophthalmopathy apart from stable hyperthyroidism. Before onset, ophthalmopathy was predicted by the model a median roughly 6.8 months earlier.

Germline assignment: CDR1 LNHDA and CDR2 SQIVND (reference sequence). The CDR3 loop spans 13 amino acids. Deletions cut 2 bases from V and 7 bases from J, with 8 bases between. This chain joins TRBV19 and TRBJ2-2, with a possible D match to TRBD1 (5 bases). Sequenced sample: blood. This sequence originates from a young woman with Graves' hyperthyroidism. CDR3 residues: CASSIQGIGELFF. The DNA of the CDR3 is TGTGCCAGTAGTATACAGGGTATCGGGGAGCTGTTTTTT.